The 18 T cell receptor beta chains reported below all come from one sample, sequenced in a study of response to subunit inactivated influenza vaccine. TCRdb re-called the RT-PCR reads through MiXCR, storing one row per CDR3 protein. Of 800,000 to 1,000,000 distinct CDR3 sequences in the sample, 20% to 25% were seen once. Specimen: PBMCs from blood, collected approximately 5 days after vaccination. The receptors were gathered from a middle-aged man who received an inactivated influenza vaccine.

This clonotype was counted only a few times. This chain connects TRBV5-5 to TRBJ2-7, with D possibly being TRBD1 (5 bases). Per germline, CDR1 SGHKS and CDR2 YYEKEE (reference sequence). V was trimmed by 5 bases and J by 2 bases, leaving 17 bases between them. The CDR3 loop spans 15 amino acids. Written as DNA, the CDR3 is TGTGCCAGCAGGACAGATTACTTTAGCACCTACGAGCAGTACTTC. Protein: CASRTDYFSTYEQYF.

Only a few counts were recorded for this clonotype. The chain has TRBV6-1 and TRBJ2-7, with 12 bases lining up with TRBD2. V shed 5 bases and J 4 bases; nucleotides not matched to a gene: 9. CDR3 size: 16 residues. Germline CDR1 is MNHNS and CDR2 is SASEGT. CDR3 residues: CASSRSSSGRGYEQYF. Here the CDR3 DNA reads TGTGCCAGCAGTCGATCGTCTAGCGGGAGGGGATACGAGCAGTACTTC.

This clonotype was counted between two and nine times. The chain carries TRBV4-3 and TRBJ2-1, with D uncertain. Trimming left V 1 base short and J 10 bases short, with 14 bases between. CDR3 length equals 14 residues. Per the germline V gene, CDR1 is LGHNA and CDR2 is YSLEER. The CDR3 region is CASSQVSLTGEQFF. CDR3 bases: TGCGCCAGCAGCCAAGTGAGTCTAACCGGGGAGCAGTTCTTC.

The chain is built from TRBV25-1 and TRBJ1-6; D not resolved. Germline assignment: CDR1 MGHDK and CDR2 SYGVNS. Trimming left V 2 bases short and J 14 bases short, with 10 bases between. The length of the CDR3 is 12 residues. CDR3 nucleotide sequence: TGTGCCAGCAGTGAAGATGGGTGGTCCCTCCACTTT. This translates into CASSEDGWSLHF.

This clonotype was detected a few times. The J gene is TRBJ2-1, the V gene TRBV19; 8 bases agree with TRBD2. Trimming removed 8 bases from V and 4 bases from J; junction bases left unmatched: 4. Germline loops: CDR1 LNHDA, CDR2 SQIVND (reference sequence). This CDR3 has 13 amino acids. CDR3 sequence (DNA): TGTGCCAGTGGCGGGGGGCAGTACAATGAGCAGTTCTTC. Residues: CASGGGQYNEQFF.

This clonotype has only a few counts. The rearrangement uses TRBV20-1 and TRBJ2-3; 7 bases fit TRBD1. CDR1 and CDR2 (germline): DFQATT, SNEGSKA (reference sequence). The CDR3 has 13 amino acids. With 5 bases clipped from V and 2 bases from J, the junction kept 4 bases outside the gene matches. CDR3 coding DNA: TGCAGTGCTCCTCAGGGGGTCACAGATACGCAGTATTTT. This sequence encodes CSAPQGVTDTQYF.

This sequence joins TRBV30 and TRBJ2-7, with D possibly matching TRBD1 (5 bases). This CDR3 comprises 12 residues. CDR1 is GTSNPN, CDR2 SVGIG, per germline (reference sequence). Between the trimmed V and J ends, which lost 3 bases and 1 base, there was a span of 7 bases. The CDR3 reads CAWRRGSYEQYF. The DNA of the CDR3 is TGTGCCTGGAGAAGGGGTTCCTACGAGCAGTACTTC.

The chain recombines TRBV20-1 with TRBJ2-5; D remains unclear. CDR3 size: 10 residues. Germline loops: CDR1 DFQATT, CDR2 SNEGSKA (reference sequence). V gave up 1 base and J gave up 11 bases, with 8 bases separating them. Here the CDR3 DNA reads TGCAGTGCTAGAGTAGACATGCAGTACTTC. Translation gives CSARVDMQYF.

This chain links TRBV3-1 with TRBJ2-5, with 7 nucleotides matching TRBD2. The CDR3 has 12 residues. V was clipped by 7 bases and J by 13 bases; unmatched bases: 12. Germline values: CDR1 LGHDT, CDR2 YNNKEL (reference sequence). The CDR3, as DNA: TGTGCCAGCACCCCCGAGCGGGGCCTGAGGTACTTC. Translating gives CASTPERGLRYF.

By sample fraction, this clonotype is medium-sized. This chain connects TRBV7-8 to TRBJ2-3, with 10 bases lining up with TRBD2. The CDR3 totals 17 residues. Germline V gene data show CDR1 as SGHVS and CDR2 as FQNEAQ. Trimming removed 0 bases from V and 2 bases from J; junction bases left unmatched: 5. The CDR3: CASSLALAGGNTDTQYF. As DNA, the CDR3 is TGTGCCAGCAGCTTAGCGTTAGCGGGGGGAAACACAGATACGCAGTATTTT.

Only a few counts were recorded for this clonotype. The genes are TRBV12-3 or TRBV12-4 and TRBJ2-1; D not certain. Trimming stripped 6 bases from V and 12 bases from J, with 18 bases between. This CDR3 comprises 13 residues. For the CDR3, the DNA is TGTGCCAGCAGCACCACGTTGGATGGATGGCAGTTCTTC. It is translated as CASSTTLDGWQFF.

This sequence joins TRBV6-5 and TRBJ2-5; no clear D. Germline CDR1 reads MNHEY; CDR2 reads SVGAGI. The CDR3 contains 16 residues. V was shortened by 4 bases and J by 5 bases, with 20 bases between the two germline ends. In DNA, the CDR3 is TGTGCCAGCAGTTCCTCTGGTATGGTGGGTGAGGAGACCCAGTACTTC. Translated, it gives CASSSSGMVGEETQYF.

This clonotype appeared many times. This rearrangement joins TRBV30 to TRBJ2-1; TRBD2 aligns across 8 bases. From germline, CDR1 is GTSNPN and CDR2 SVGIG (reference sequence). This CDR3 region has 17 residues. V was pared by 5 bases and J by 7 bases, with 19 bases of the junction left unmatched. The CDR3 reads CAWGVNRLAGLPNEQFF. The CDR3 DNA reads TGTGCCTGGGGAGTAAACCGTCTAGCGGGCCTCCCAAATGAGCAGTTCTTC.

J is TRBJ2-3 and V is TRBV27; TRBD2 matches at 9 bases. Germline assignment: CDR1 MNHEY and CDR2 SMNVEV (reference sequence). The CDR3 covers 17 residues. V lost 2 bases, J lost 4 bases, and 10 bases stayed unmatched. The CDR3 loop is CASSLLRREGRADTQYF. In DNA form, the CDR3 reads TGTGCCAGCAGTTTACTTAGGCGGGAGGGCCGGGCAGATACGCAGTATTTT.

In its sample, this clonotype was seen once. Germline and junction disagree at one end, which may indicate a read error. This chain links TRBV6-5 with TRBJ2-1; a possible D gene is TRBD1 (6 bases). The CDR3 length is 16 residues. Germline CDR1 reads MNHEY; CDR2 reads SVGAGI. The DNA of the CDR3 is TGTGCCAGCAGTTTCCGTCTAAATTTGGGGGACAATAAGCAGTTCTTC. It codes for CASSFRLNLGDNKQFF.

This clonotype has just a few counts. The rearrangement joins TRBV20-1 to TRBJ2-3; 13 positions agree with TRBD2. CDR1 is DFQATT, CDR2 SNEGSKA, per germline (reference sequence). V gave up 4 bases and J gave up 5 bases; unmatched junction bases: 6. CDR3 length: 15 amino acids. The DNA of the CDR3 is TGCAGTGCTATCAGACTAGCGGGGGGTTTAGATACGCAGTATTTT. Its protein is CSAIRLAGGLDTQYF.

This clonotype occurred once. The chain couples TRBV7-9 to TRBJ2-3; 10 nucleotides agree with TRBD2. The CDR3 runs 15 residues. Germline V gene sequence: CDR1 SEHNR, CDR2 FQNEAQ (reference sequence). Trimming took 5 bases from V and 6 from J; bases not matched to a gene: 8. CDR3 sequence reads: CASSRRTSGNDTQYF. In nucleotides, the CDR3 is TGTGCCAGCAGCCGGCGGACTAGCGGAAATGATACGCAGTATTTT.

This clonotype was observed at least ten times. The J gene is TRBJ2-1, the V gene TRBV12-3 or TRBV12-4; a weak D match, TRBD1 (6 bases). CDR3 length: 14 residues. The V and J ends lost 6 bases and 10 bases respectively, with 19 bases between them. For the CDR3, the DNA is TGTGCCAGCAGCCCTACTACAGGGTACGGGGAGCAGTTCTTC. Amino acids: CASSPTTGYGEQFF.